The text below deals with one T cell receptor (beta chain). The target antigen is unknown. The data originate from a study of shared clonotypes between healthy human individuals. Regarding the study as a whole: Sampling covered nothing but blood. Tissue TCR repertoires likely differ from those found in blood. A handful of donors had 5% to 6% of their naive CD4 clonotypes in common.

Germline V gives CDR1 LGHNA, CDR2 YNFKEQ. Trimming at V came to 6 bases and at J to 3 bases, leaving 10 bases not matched to a gene. This CDR3 has 17 amino acids. When replicate PCRs were run on sorted subsets, they used 200 to 250 ng DNA, 28,000 or so T cell genomes. Data came from immunoSEQ multiplex PCR; TCRdb stores just in-frame clones and leaves some out. The sample holds 550,000 to 850,000 clones, 72% seen once. The sample taken for sequencing was memory CD4+ T cells sorted from blood. Documented subset: CD45RA-negative fraction. This chain joins TRBV4-2 and TRBJ2-1; TRBD2 matches at 11 bases. The receptor was isolated from a woman aged 25-40 years in good health. For the CDR3, the DNA is TGTGCCAGCAGGAAAACTAGCGGGAGCGATCTCTACAATGAGCAGTTCTTC. This encodes CASRKTSGSDLYNEQFF.